Listed below are T cell receptor beta chains from one sample, sequenced in a study of blood T cells in healthy people across ages. In TCRdb, the 5' RACE reads were re-called with MiXCR into one record per CDR3 protein. This sample has just over 1 million distinct CDR3 sequences, with over 35% found just once. The sequencing input was blood. The receptors were sampled from an older woman in good health. The CDR3 runs from the conserved cysteine through the conserved F or W. D genes are given only for firm matches. Clone size is given for some rows only: seen once, a few or many times, or a class if the clone is expanded.

d_call: -
j_call: TRBJ2-4
v_call: TRBV6-5
clone_size: -
cdr3_aa: CASSYSREINIQYF
cdr3_nt: TGTGCCAGCAGTTACTCCAGGGAGATAAACATTCAGTACTTC

d_call: TRBD2
j_call: TRBJ2-1
v_call: TRBV20-1
clone_size: -
cdr3_aa: CSARRGAGGSYNEQFF
cdr3_nt: TGCAGTGCTAGAAGGGGCGCGGGAGGCTCCTACAATGAGCAGTTCTTC

d_call: TRBD1
j_call: TRBJ2-5
v_call: TRBV15
clone_size: many
cdr3_aa: CATSRGSDRGRETQYF
cdr3_nt: TGTGCCACCAGCAGAGGATCGGACAGGGGGCGAGAGACCCAGTACTTC

d_call: -
j_call: TRBJ1-4
v_call: TRBV7-6
clone_size: -
cdr3_aa: CASSLDEVHQATNEKLFF
cdr3_nt: TGTGCCAGCAGCTTGGACGAAGTACACCAGGCAACTAATGAAAAACTGTTTTTT

d_call: TRBD2
j_call: TRBJ2-7
v_call: TRBV20-1
clone_size: -
cdr3_aa: CSARLATSGRSDEQYF
cdr3_nt: TGCAGTGCTAGACTTGCGACTAGCGGGAGGTCCGACGAGCAGTACTTC

d_call: -
j_call: TRBJ2-3
v_call: TRBV20-1
clone_size: -
cdr3_aa: CSARDGGTSTDTQYF
cdr3_nt: TGCAGTGCTAGAGATGGCGGGACTAGCACAGATACGCAGTATTTT

d_call: TRBD2
j_call: TRBJ2-7
v_call: TRBV20-1
clone_size: -
cdr3_aa: CSASLAGTTRTYEQYF
cdr3_nt: TGCAGTGCTAGCCTAGCGGGGACAACAAGAACTTACGAGCAGTACTTC

d_call: -
j_call: TRBJ2-7
v_call: TRBV20-1
clone_size: -
cdr3_aa: CSARVPDRLREQYF
cdr3_nt: TGCAGTGCTAGAGTCCCCGACAGGCTTCGGGAGCAGTACTTC

d_call: TRBD2
j_call: TRBJ2-1
v_call: TRBV27
clone_size: few
cdr3_aa: CASSRGLANEQFF
cdr3_nt: TGTGCCAGCAGTAGGGGACTAGCGAATGAGCAGTTCTTC

d_call: TRBD2
j_call: TRBJ2-3
v_call: TRBV12-3/TRBV12-4
clone_size: few
cdr3_aa: CASSMDLAGGTDTQYF
cdr3_nt: TGTGCCAGCAGTATGGACCTAGCGGGAGGAACAGATACGCAGTATTTT

d_call: -
j_call: TRBJ2-3
v_call: TRBV25-1
clone_size: few
cdr3_aa: CASSGPGQNTDTQYF
cdr3_nt: TGTGCCAGCAGTGGGCCCGGGCAGAACACAGATACGCAGTATTTT

d_call: -
j_call: TRBJ1-1
v_call: TRBV20-1
clone_size: -
cdr3_aa: CSARDRSSTTSEAFF
cdr3_nt: TGCAGTGCTAGAGATCGATCCTCCACGACCTCTGAAGCTTTCTTT

d_call: TRBD2
j_call: TRBJ2-7
v_call: TRBV29-1
clone_size: -
cdr3_aa: CSVEGLAGVRNEQYF
cdr3_nt: TGCAGCGTTGAAGGACTAGCGGGAGTGAGGAATGAGCAGTACTTC

d_call: -
j_call: TRBJ2-7
v_call: TRBV28
clone_size: few
cdr3_aa: CASRGPGTSYEQYF
cdr3_nt: TGTGCCAGCAGGGGACCAGGGACGTCCTACGAGCAGTACTTC

d_call: -
j_call: TRBJ2-6
v_call: TRBV7-9
clone_size: -
cdr3_aa: CASSLGKAGANVLTF
cdr3_nt: TGTGCCAGCAGCTTAGGGAAAGCCGGGGCCAACGTCCTGACTTTC

d_call: TRBD2
j_call: TRBJ2-3
v_call: TRBV7-9
clone_size: -
cdr3_aa: CASSLGSLAGATDTQYF
cdr3_nt: TGTGCCAGCAGCTTAGGCTCACTAGCGGGAGCGACAGATACGCAGTATTTT

d_call: TRBD1
j_call: TRBJ2-7
v_call: TRBV7-9
clone_size: once
cdr3_aa: CASSQPGQAWEQYF
cdr3_nt: TGTGCCAGCAGCCAACCGGGACAGGCCTGGGAGCAGTACTTC

d_call: -
j_call: TRBJ2-7
v_call: TRBV10-3
clone_size: few
cdr3_aa: CAIKRDRSSYEQYF
cdr3_nt: TGTGCCATCAAAAGGGACCGTAGCTCCTACGAGCAGTACTTC

d_call: TRBD1
j_call: TRBJ2-7
v_call: TRBV4-2
clone_size: -
cdr3_aa: CASSQDRGPVYEQYF
cdr3_nt: TGTGCCAGCAGCCAGGACAGGGGTCCGGTTTACGAGCAGTACTTC

d_call: -
j_call: TRBJ2-1
v_call: TRBV10-1
clone_size: -
cdr3_aa: CASSDGAGSYNEQFF
cdr3_nt: TGCGCCAGCAGTGATGGGGCTGGCTCCTACAATGAGCAGTTCTTC

d_call: TRBD2
j_call: TRBJ2-1
v_call: TRBV6-5
clone_size: few
cdr3_aa: CASSYRGTSGRRETQFF
cdr3_nt: TGTGCCAGCAGTTACCGCGGGACTAGCGGGAGGAGAGAGACCCAGTTCTTC

d_call: TRBD1
j_call: TRBJ2-7
v_call: TRBV30
clone_size: few
cdr3_aa: CAWSGVRTGVSYEQYF
cdr3_nt: TGTGCCTGGAGCGGGGTCCGGACAGGCGTCTCCTACGAGCAGTACTTC

d_call: -
j_call: TRBJ2-7
v_call: TRBV6-1
clone_size: -
cdr3_aa: CASSESVHYEQYF
cdr3_nt: TGTGCCAGCAGTGAATCGGTGCACTACGAGCAGTACTTC

d_call: -
j_call: TRBJ2-7
v_call: TRBV20-1
clone_size: -
cdr3_aa: CSAKNVPPGQYF
cdr3_nt: TGCAGTGCCAAAAACGTCCCTCCGGGGCAGTACTTC

d_call: TRBD2
j_call: TRBJ2-1
v_call: TRBV28
clone_size: -
cdr3_aa: CASSLPGLEYNEQFF
cdr3_nt: TGTGCCAGCAGTCTCCCGGGACTAGAATACAATGAGCAGTTCTTC

d_call: -
j_call: TRBJ2-3
v_call: TRBV2
clone_size: -
cdr3_aa: CASSEESFPDTQYF
cdr3_nt: TGTGCCAGCAGTGAGGAAAGTTTTCCAGATACGCAGTATTTT

d_call: TRBD2
j_call: TRBJ2-5
v_call: TRBV12-3/TRBV12-4
clone_size: -
cdr3_aa: CASSLAGLAEVETQYF
cdr3_nt: TGTGCCAGCAGTTTAGCCGGACTAGCGGAGGTCGAGACCCAGTACTTC

d_call: -
j_call: TRBJ1-4
v_call: TRBV10-1
clone_size: -
cdr3_aa: CASSEGGSSNEKLFF
cdr3_nt: TGCGCCAGCAGTGAGGGGGGATCATCTAATGAAAAACTGTTTTTT

d_call: TRBD2
j_call: TRBJ2-3
v_call: TRBV6-1
clone_size: few
cdr3_aa: CASSDLAGGSTDTQYF
cdr3_nt: TGTGCCAGCAGTGATCTAGCGGGAGGTAGCACAGATACGCAGTATTTT

d_call: -
j_call: TRBJ2-7
v_call: TRBV3-1
clone_size: -
cdr3_aa: CASSHAGGVVLYEQYF
cdr3_nt: TGTGCCAGCAGCCACGCCGGGGGAGTAGTGCTCTACGAGCAGTACTTC

d_call: -
j_call: TRBJ2-1
v_call: TRBV28
clone_size: -
cdr3_aa: CASSPQGRSYNEQFF
cdr3_nt: TGTGCCAGCAGTCCTCAGGGGCGCTCCTACAATGAGCAGTTCTTC

d_call: -
j_call: TRBJ2-3
v_call: TRBV6-1
clone_size: few
cdr3_aa: CASSEIGSSTDTQYF
cdr3_nt: TGTGCCAGCAGTGAAATAGGCAGCAGCACAGATACGCAGTATTTT

d_call: TRBD2
j_call: TRBJ2-7
v_call: TRBV29-1
clone_size: -
cdr3_aa: CRVERLAGSYEQYF
cdr3_nt: TGCCGCGTTGAACGCCTAGCGGGAAGCTACGAGCAGTACTTC

d_call: -
j_call: TRBJ2-5
v_call: TRBV5-4
clone_size: -
cdr3_aa: CASSLWEETQYF
cdr3_nt: TGTGCCAGCAGCTTGTGGGAAGAGACCCAGTACTTC

d_call: TRBD2
j_call: TRBJ2-1
v_call: TRBV6-1
clone_size: -
cdr3_aa: CASGVWTSDEQFF
cdr3_nt: TGTGCCAGCGGGGTATGGACTAGCGATGAGCAGTTCTTC

d_call: -
j_call: TRBJ2-5
v_call: TRBV5-4
clone_size: -
cdr3_aa: CASRNRGVGLSWETQYF
cdr3_nt: TGTGCCAGCAGAAACCGTGGTGTAGGGCTATCTTGGGAGACCCAGTACTTC

d_call: -
j_call: TRBJ1-2
v_call: TRBV5-4
clone_size: -
cdr3_aa: CASSDGRRGYGYTF
cdr3_nt: TGTGCCAGCAGCGATGGAAGGAGGGGATATGGCTACACCTTC

d_call: TRBD1
j_call: TRBJ2-1
v_call: TRBV6-2/TRBV6-3
clone_size: few
cdr3_aa: CASTDIRDRGLNEQFF
cdr3_nt: TGTGCCAGCACTGATATCCGGGACAGGGGGCTCAATGAGCAGTTCTTC

d_call: -
j_call: TRBJ2-1
v_call: TRBV29-1
clone_size: many
cdr3_aa: CSVGGRTSSYNEQFF
cdr3_nt: TGCAGCGTTGGTGGTCGTACTAGCTCCTACAATGAGCAGTTCTTC

d_call: -
j_call: TRBJ2-7
v_call: TRBV9
clone_size: many
cdr3_aa: CASSLRVGSAYEQYF
cdr3_nt: TGTGCCAGCAGCCTCCGAGTTGGTAGCGCCTACGAGCAGTACTTC

d_call: -
j_call: TRBJ1-1
v_call: TRBV25-1
clone_size: many
cdr3_aa: CASRETEAFF
cdr3_nt: TGTGCCAGCAGGGAGACTGAAGCTTTCTTT

d_call: -
j_call: TRBJ1-6
v_call: TRBV5-1
clone_size: -
cdr3_aa: CASSVEANSPLHF
cdr3_nt: TGCGCCAGCAGCGTGGAGGCTAATTCACCCCTCCACTTT

d_call: -
j_call: TRBJ1-5
v_call: TRBV12-3/TRBV12-4
clone_size: -
cdr3_aa: CASSLSGAANQPQHF
cdr3_nt: TGTGCCAGCAGTTTATCTGGGGCAGCTAATCAGCCCCAGCATTTT

d_call: -
j_call: TRBJ2-1
v_call: TRBV14
clone_size: few
cdr3_aa: CASSQVFSGEQFF
cdr3_nt: TGTGCCAGCAGCCAAGTATTTAGCGGTGAGCAGTTCTTC

d_call: -
j_call: TRBJ2-7
v_call: TRBV4-1
clone_size: once
cdr3_aa: CASSFRVQGYEQYF
cdr3_nt: TGCGCCAGCAGCTTTCGCGTACAGGGTTACGAGCAGTACTTC

d_call: TRBD1
j_call: TRBJ2-6
v_call: TRBV19
clone_size: -
cdr3_aa: CASSPLPGQGSSGANVLTF
cdr3_nt: TGTGCCAGTAGCCCCCTACCCGGACAGGGGTCATCTGGGGCCAACGTCCTGACTTTC

d_call: TRBD2
j_call: TRBJ2-7
v_call: TRBV28
clone_size: -
cdr3_aa: CASSFRGGPSYEQYF
cdr3_nt: TGTGCCAGCAGTTTTCGCGGGGGGCCCTCCTACGAGCAGTACTTC

d_call: TRBD2
j_call: TRBJ2-1
v_call: TRBV5-1
clone_size: -
cdr3_aa: CASSNERGSSYDEQFF
cdr3_nt: TGCGCCAGCAGCAACGAGCGGGGGAGCTCCTACGATGAGCAGTTCTTC

d_call: -
j_call: TRBJ2-7
v_call: TRBV20-1
clone_size: -
cdr3_aa: CSARDSSEASYEQYF
cdr3_nt: TGCAGTGCTAGAGATAGCTCGGAAGCCTCATACGAGCAGTACTTC

d_call: -
j_call: TRBJ1-2
v_call: TRBV6-2/TRBV6-3
clone_size: -
cdr3_aa: CASSLQVNYGYTF
cdr3_nt: TGTGCCAGCAGTCTTCAGGTTAACTATGGCTACACCTTC

d_call: -
j_call: TRBJ2-2
v_call: TRBV20-1
clone_size: -
cdr3_aa: CSAKDANTGELFF
cdr3_nt: TGCAGTGCCAAAGACGCGAACACCGGGGAGCTGTTTTTT

d_call: -
j_call: TRBJ2-5
v_call: TRBV29-1
clone_size: few
cdr3_aa: CSVEVYQETQYF
cdr3_nt: TGCAGCGTTGAGGTGTACCAAGAGACCCAGTACTTC

d_call: -
j_call: TRBJ2-3
v_call: TRBV4-1
clone_size: -
cdr3_aa: CASSQEVRSLPDTQYF
cdr3_nt: TGCGCCAGCAGCCAAGAAGTCCGTTCTTTACCAGATACGCAGTATTTT